A single sample is the source of the 29 T cell receptor beta chains below, sequenced in a study of tumor-infiltrating lymphocytes in primary liver carcinoma. Total RNA (around 510 ng) served as template for TCR beta cDNA synthesis primed by a constant-region primer. Slightly modified ARM-PCR served as the procedure for the TCR beta libraries. These libraries came from three rounds of nested multiplex PCR. It was with TRBV1-TRBV30 forward primers and a C-beta reverse primer that the first two PCR rounds were run, at roughly 10 cycles each. TCRdb passed the multiplex PCR reads through MiXCR, listing each CDR3 protein once. The sample lists some 120,000 distinct CDR3 sequences; roughly three fifths were seen once. The roughly 17-31 mg bulk tissue piece was not sorted before simultaneous RNA and DNA extraction. Sequencing input: liver tumor tissue from sampling region 1. The subset: tumor region T1, superior pole. The receptors here all came from a woman aged 55-69 years with primary liver carcinoma and hepatitis B virus infection.

This sequence joins TRBV11-2 and TRBJ2-1; 7 bases agree with TRBD2. Germline CDR1 is SGHAT and CDR2 is FQNNGV. This CDR3 has 14 residues. V lost 6 bases to trimming and J lost 4 bases; unmatched junction nucleotides: 6. The CDR3 is CASSFPAGYNEQFF. The CDR3 DNA follows: TGTGCCAGCAGTTTCCCAGCGGGGTACAATGAGCAGTTCTTC.

This clonotype has more than one count but fewer than ten. At one boundary the junction diverges from the germline segment, which might be a read error. The rearrangement joins TRBV7-9 to TRBJ1-1; a weak D match, TRBD1 (6 bases). Germline V CDR1 and CDR2: SEHNR, FQNEAQ (reference sequence). CDR3 size: 13 residues. As DNA, the CDR3 is TGTGCCAGCAGCTTAAGCCGGGACACTGGAGCTTTCTTT. It yields the protein CASSLSRDTGAFF.

This clonotype was counted between two and nine times. The genes are TRBV12-3 or TRBV12-4 and TRBJ2-7; tentatively, D is TRBD1 or TRBD2 (6 bases each). The CDR3 loop spans 15 amino acids. V lost 5 bases to trimming and J lost 4 bases, with 18 bases between them. The CDR3: CASSPSRGRWYEQYF. The DNA for the CDR3 is TGTGCCAGCAGTCCCTCTAGGGGGAGGTGGTACGAGCAGTACTTC.

About this clonotype itself: Being one base from a much bigger clone, this may be a read error. Here the CDR3 omits its conserved ending phenylalanine or tryptophan, so a read error is the likely source. The rearrangement links TRBV29-1 to TRBJ2-7, with D possibly being TRBD1 (6 bases). CDR1 SQVTM and CDR2 ANQGSEA come from the germline V gene. Trimming stripped 6 bases from V and 0 bases from J, with 18 bases between. This CDR3 has 15 amino acids. The CDR3 DNA reads TGCAGCGTGAAAGGGGGTTCCCTGAGCTCCTACGAGCAGTACTTG. It codes for CSVKGGSLSSYEQYL.

As regards this clonotype: Since a much larger clone is just one base distant, this may be a read error. The J gene is TRBJ2-1, the V gene TRBV5-1; 10 bases match TRBD2. Germline-derived CDR1 and CDR2 are SGHRS and YFSETQ. The CDR3 has 17 amino acids. CDR3 sequence: CASSLAKSTSGNNEQSF. CDR3 sequence (DNA): TGCGCCAGCAGCTTGGCGAAATCTACTAGCGGGAACAATGAGCAGTCCTTC.

The chain has TRBV7-3 and TRBJ2-1, with 7 bases that match TRBD1. The junction had 7 bases not matched to a gene; V was cut back by 5 bases and J by 0 bases. The CDR3 runs 16 residues. Per the germline V gene, CDR1 is SGHTA and CDR2 is FQGTGA. The CDR3 protein is CASSGTTGSSYNEQFF. The CDR3 DNA follows: TGTGCCAGCAGCGGTACGACAGGGAGCTCCTACAATGAGCAGTTCTTC.

The chain couples TRBV20-1 to TRBJ1-2; 7 bases are a match to TRBD1. Germline V gene sequence: CDR1 DFQATT, CDR2 SNEGSKA (reference sequence). CDR3 length equals 15 residues. The J segment lost 4 bases and the V segment lost 0 bases, leaving 8 bases of the junction unmatched. The CDR3: CSARDLSGGRYGYTF. CDR3 coding DNA: TGCAGTGCTAGAGATCTCTCAGGGGGTCGCTATGGCTACACCTTC.

At least ten counts were recorded for this clonotype. The chain employs TRBV29-1 and TRBJ2-1; 7 nucleotides line up with TRBD1. The germline V gene has CDR1 SQVTM and CDR2 ANQGSEA. The ends lost 3 bases at V and 3 bases at J; junction bases unmatched: 5. The CDR3 spans 14 residues. CDR3: CSVEKDRNYNEQFF. CDR3 DNA: TGCAGCGTTGAGAAGGACAGGAACTACAATGAGCAGTTCTTC.

Remarks on this clonotype: This may be a read error: a much more frequent sequence differs by one nucleotide. The J gene is TRBJ2-1, the V gene TRBV4-1, with D perhaps matching TRBD1 (7 bases). Germline V gene data show CDR1 as MGHRA and CDR2 as YSYEKL. The CDR3 length is 19 residues. V was trimmed by 2 bases and J by 10 bases, leaving 30 bases between them. The CDR3: CASSQRGVGGQRTVKEQFF. CDR3 DNA sequence: TGCGCCAGCAGCCAAAGAGGGGTGGGGGGACAGAGAACAGTCAAAGAGCAGTTCTTC.

Details on this clonotype: A much larger clone lies one base from this, so it may be a read error. The CDR3 region is CASSQASSGMAGELFF. In DNA form, the CDR3 reads TGCGCCAGCAGCCAAGCGTCTAGCGGGATGGCCGGGGAGCTGTTTTTT. The J gene is TRBJ2-2, the V gene TRBV4-1; 9 bases are a match to TRBD2. V shed 1 base and J 6 bases; nucleotides not matched to a gene: 6. CDR1 and CDR2 from the germline V gene are MGHRA and YSYEKL. The CDR3 is 16 amino acids.

This clonotype has only a few counts. A single base separates this from a much larger clone, so it may be a read error. This chain uses TRBV7-3 with TRBJ1-1, with D possibly matching TRBD1 (5 bases). This CDR3 spans 13 amino acids. V was cut by 0 bases and J by 12 bases, with 14 bases left in between. Looked up from germline, CDR1 is SGHTA and CDR2 is FQGTGA. The CDR3 DNA reads as TGTGCCAGCAGCTTAACTGGGGGGGGAGAAACTTTCTTT. It yields the protein CASSLTGGGETFF.

As concerns this clonotype: A much bigger clone sits one base away, suggesting this may be a read error. The chain recombines TRBV4-1 with TRBJ2-1; no clear D. The CDR3 totals 17 residues. Germline CDR1 MGHRA, CDR2 YSYEKL. The chain's CDR3 is CANSPRSSTVRNNEQFF. The DNA for the CDR3 is TGCGCCAACAGCCCTCGTTCGTCCACCGTACGAAACAATGAGCAGTTCTTC.

Remarks on this clonotype: The missing conserved phenylalanine or tryptophan at the end of this CDR3 makes a read error likely. This chain connects TRBV6-1 to TRBJ2-1; D gene unclear. V was cut by 5 bases and J by 12 bases, with 20 bases left in between. The CDR3 loop spans 14 amino acids. Germline V gene data show CDR1 as MNHNS and CDR2 as SASEGT. The CDR3 DNA follows: TGTGCCAGCAGTTTGGATAGGGTCTTGGCCGGGCAGTTCTTA. Translation gives CASSLDRVLAGQFL.

The J gene is TRBJ1-2, the V gene TRBV6-1, with a possible D match to TRBD1 (6 bases). The CDR3 has 14 residues. Trimming pared 4 bases from V and 5 bases from J, leaving 14 bases between. Germline CDR1 reads MNHNS; CDR2 reads SASEGT. The CDR3 bases are TGTGCCAGCAGTGTCGGTGACAGGCATTATGGCTACACCTTC. Amino acids: CASSVGDRHYGYTF.

This clonotype was seen at least ten times. The rearrangement links TRBV5-5 to TRBJ2-6; possibly TRBD1 for D (5 bases). V was pared by 2 bases and J by 3 bases, with 9 bases between. This CDR3 spans 15 amino acids. Germline-derived CDR1 and CDR2 are SGHKS and YYEKEE (reference sequence). The CDR3 region is CASSLRGGGANVLTF. The CDR3 DNA is TGTGCCAGCAGCTTAAGGGGCGGTGGGGCCAACGTCCTGACTTTC.

With regard to this clonotype: A read error may produce the germline difference seen at one junction end. The chain employs TRBV11-2 and TRBJ2-1, with a weak D call TRBD1 (6 bases). This CDR3 has 15 residues. Germline V gives CDR1 SGHAT, CDR2 FQNNGV. CDR3 in amino acids: CAISLERGSRNEQFF. The DNA for the CDR3 is TGTGCCATCAGCTTAGAAAGGGGGTCCAGGAATGAACAGTTCTTC. Using reference TRBV11-2 and TRBJ2-1 for the parts outside the CDR3, the full variable domain is EAGVAQSPRYKIIEKRQSVAFWCNPISGHATLYWYQQILGQGPKLLIQFQNNGVVDDSQLPKDRFSAERLKGVDSTLKIQPAKLEDSAVYLCAISLERGSRNEQFFGPGTRLTVL.

A few counts support this clonotype. A read error is possible here, since a much larger clone lies one base away. This sequence joins TRBV5-4 and TRBJ2-1; D possibly corresponds to TRBD1 (6 bases). The CDR3 runs to 14 residues. Deletions cut 4 bases from V and 9 bases from J, with 17 bases between. CDR1 is SGHNT and CDR2 is YYREEE in the germline V gene (reference sequence). The CDR3 region has the DNA TGTGCCAGCAGCAAATACAGGGATATTAGTGAGCAGTTCTTC. This codes for CASSKYRDISEQFF.

A note on this clonotype: The junction departs from the called germline gene at one end, perhaps through a read error. The genes are TRBV4-2 and TRBJ2-1, with D possibly matching TRBD2 (5 bases). The germline V gene encodes CDR1 LGHNA and CDR2 YNFKEQ. This CDR3 is built from 18 residues. The CDR3 spells CATSQGSILAGDRNEQFF. CDR3 DNA sequence: TGTGCCACCAGCCAAGGCTCGATTCTAGCAGGCGATCGGAATGAGCAGTTCTTC.

Concerning this clonotype itself: One base away lies a much larger clone, so this may be a sequencing read error. V and J are TRBV5-1 and TRBJ2-3; 7 nucleotides align to TRBD2. The length of the CDR3 is 16 residues. Germline V lookup: CDR1 SGHRS, CDR2 YFSETQ. Losses at the gene ends were 0 bases for V and 4 bases for J; bases not matched to a gene: 8. CDR3 DNA sequence: TGCGCCAGCAGCTTGGGCGGGGGAGGCGGCGCAGATACGCAGTATTTT. It yields the protein CASSLGGGGGADTQYF.

As regards this clonotype: An end of the junction differs from the germline gene, which may be a read error. The rearrangement uses TRBV6-5 and TRBJ1-6; D is uncertain. Germline CDR1 is MNHEY and CDR2 is SVGAGI. The CDR3 spans 14 residues. In DNA form, the CDR3 reads TGTGCCAGTAGTTACGGGAGCTATAATCCACCCGTCCACTTT. Translated: CASSYGSYNPPVHF.

Comment on this clonotype: A much larger clone differs by one base, so this may be a read error. The chain combines TRBV29-1 with TRBJ1-2; D is unclear. Trimming cost V 7 bases and J 4 bases, with 10 bases left between them. The germline gives CDR1 SQVTM, CDR2 ANQGSEA. The CDR3 runs 11 residues. CDR3 DNA sequence: TGCAGCGCTGCCCATGGCTATGGCTACACCTTC. Its translation: CSAAHGYGYTF.

At least ten counts were recorded for this clonotype. J is TRBJ1-5 and V is TRBV30, with a weak D call TRBD1 (6 bases). This CDR3 has 14 amino acids. Trimming stripped 6 bases from V and 8 bases from J, with 20 bases between. In germline, CDR1 is GTSNPN, CDR2 SVGIG (reference sequence). Here the CDR3 reads CACEGGSKTKPQHF. CDR3 DNA: TGTGCCTGTGAGGGGGGGTCCAAGACCAAGCCCCAGCATTTT.

The sample holds many counts of this clonotype. The chain carries TRBV14 and TRBJ1-5; tentative D call: TRBD1 (5 bases). CDR3 length: 14 amino acids. Per the germline V gene, CDR1 is SGHDN and CDR2 is FVKESK. V was shortened by 2 bases and J by 4 bases, with 9 bases between the two germline ends. This CDR3 is CASSQRGLNQPQHF. The CDR3 bases are TGTGCCAGCAGCCAAAGGGGTTTGAATCAGCCCCAGCATTTT.

This clonotype was counted a single time. Compared with germline, one end of the junction differs, possibly owing to a read error. The chain links TRBV28 to TRBJ2-1; D unclear. CDR1 and CDR2 (germline): MDHEN, SYDVKM. The CDR3 loop spans 12 amino acids. This chain's CDR3 is CANSLGLNEQFF. The CDR3 DNA reads as TGTGCCAACAGTTTGGGGTTAAATGAGCAGTTCTTC.

As to this clonotype: Its ends do not fully match the called genes, so a read error is possible. V usage is TRBV28 and J usage is TRBJ2-2; weak D call: TRBD2 (5 bases). The CDR3 length is 14 residues. Germline V gene sequence: CDR1 MDHEN, CDR2 SYDVKM. CDR3 sequence: CTSSPASLSGELFF. The CDR3 nucleotides are TGTACCAGCAGTCCGGCCTCGTTGTCCGGGGAACTGTTTTTT.

This clonotype has ten or more counts. V is TRBV29-1 and J is TRBJ2-2, with 12 bases fitting TRBD1. Trimming at V came to 6 bases and at J to 7 bases, leaving 3 bases not matched to a gene. This CDR3 is built from 13 residues. Germline lookup yields CDR1 SQVTM and CDR2 ANQGSEA. The CDR3 loop is CSVGQGANGELFF. In DNA, the CDR3 is TGCAGCGTGGGACAGGGGGCGAACGGGGAGCTGTTTTTT.

At least ten counts were recorded for this clonotype. The chain recombines TRBV12-5 with TRBJ2-6; 7 nucleotides align to TRBD2. Germline loops: CDR1 LGHNT, CDR2 FRNRAP. CDR3 size: 15 residues. The trim removed 7 bases at V and 2 bases at J, leaving 5 bases unmatched. The DNA of the CDR3 is TGTGCTAGTGCCTTGGGGGGGGCTGGGGCCAACGTCCTGACTTTC. This gives the protein CASALGGAGANVLTF.

Turning to this clonotype: This may be a read error, as it is one base from a much larger clone. The chain recombines TRBV5-4 with TRBJ1-1; D remains unclear. Germline V gene data show CDR1 as SGHNT and CDR2 as YYREEE (reference sequence). The CDR3 spans 15 residues. Here the CDR3 DNA reads TGTCCCAGCAGCTTGCGGTACCCGTCGAACACTGAAGCTTTCTTT. It translates to CPSSLRYPSNTEAFF.

A few counts support this clonotype. This chain joins TRBV21-1 and TRBJ2-1; TRBD2, as called in the table, went unchecked against the DNA. TRBV21-1 is listed as a pseudogene. This CDR3 has 15 amino acids. The CDR3 nucleotides read TGTGCCAGCAGCCCGAAGGAGGTCGCCTACAATGAGCAGTTCTTC. Amino acids: CASSPKEVAYNEQFF.